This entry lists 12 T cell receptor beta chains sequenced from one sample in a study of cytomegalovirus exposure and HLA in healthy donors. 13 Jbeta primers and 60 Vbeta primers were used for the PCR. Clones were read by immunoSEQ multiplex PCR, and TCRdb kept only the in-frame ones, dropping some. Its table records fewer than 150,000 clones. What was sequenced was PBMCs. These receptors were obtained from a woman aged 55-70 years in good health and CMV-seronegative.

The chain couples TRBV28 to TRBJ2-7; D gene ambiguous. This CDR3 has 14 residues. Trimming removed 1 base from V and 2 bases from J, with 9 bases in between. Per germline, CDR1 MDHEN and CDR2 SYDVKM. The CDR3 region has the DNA TGTGCCAGCAGTTTATCGCGGAGAGCCTACGAGCAGTACTTC. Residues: CASSLSRRAYEQYF.

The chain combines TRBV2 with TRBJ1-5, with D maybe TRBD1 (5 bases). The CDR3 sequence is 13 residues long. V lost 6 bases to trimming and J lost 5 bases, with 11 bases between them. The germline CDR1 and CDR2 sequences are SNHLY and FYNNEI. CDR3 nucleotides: TGTGCCAGCAGAGATGACAGCCATCAGCCCCAGCATTTT. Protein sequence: CASRDDSHQPQHF.

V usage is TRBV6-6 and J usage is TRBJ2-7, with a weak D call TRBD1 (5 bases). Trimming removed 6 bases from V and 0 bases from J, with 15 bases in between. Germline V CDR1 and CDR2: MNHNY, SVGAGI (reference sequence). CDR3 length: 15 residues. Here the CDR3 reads CASRSITDTSYEQYF. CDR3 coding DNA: TGTGCCAGCAGGTCGATAACGGACACCTCCTACGAGCAGTACTTC.

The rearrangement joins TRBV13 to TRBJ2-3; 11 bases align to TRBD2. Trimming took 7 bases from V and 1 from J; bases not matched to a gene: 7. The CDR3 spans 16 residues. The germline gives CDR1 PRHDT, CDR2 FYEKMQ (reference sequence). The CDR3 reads CASKTSGSGGTDTQYF. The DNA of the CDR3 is TGTGCCAGCAAAACTAGCGGGAGTGGGGGCACAGATACGCAGTATTTT.

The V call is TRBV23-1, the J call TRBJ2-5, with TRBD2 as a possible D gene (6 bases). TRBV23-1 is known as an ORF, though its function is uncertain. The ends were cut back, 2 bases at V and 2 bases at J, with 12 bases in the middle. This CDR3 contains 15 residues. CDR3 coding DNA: TGCGCCAGCAGTCAAAAGGGACTTTATCAAGAGACCCAGTACTTC. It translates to CASSQKGLYQETQYF.

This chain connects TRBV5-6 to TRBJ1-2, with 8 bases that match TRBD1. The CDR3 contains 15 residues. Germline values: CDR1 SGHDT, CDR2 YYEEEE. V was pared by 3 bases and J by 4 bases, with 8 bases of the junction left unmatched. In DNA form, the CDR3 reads TGTGCCAGCAGCTATCGGACAGGGAGAACCTATGGCTACACCTTC. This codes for CASSYRTGRTYGYTF. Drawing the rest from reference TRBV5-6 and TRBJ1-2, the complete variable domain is DAGVTQSPTHLIKTRGQQVTLRCSPKSGHDTVSWYQQALGQGPQFIFQYYEEEERQRGNFPDRFSGHQFPNYSSELNVNALLLGDSALYLCASSYRTGRTYGYTFGSGTRLTVV.

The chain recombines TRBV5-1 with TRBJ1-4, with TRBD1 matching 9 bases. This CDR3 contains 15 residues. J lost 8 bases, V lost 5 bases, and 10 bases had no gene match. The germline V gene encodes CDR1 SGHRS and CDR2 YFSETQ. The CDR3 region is CASSFSQGAREKLFF. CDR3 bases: TGCGCCAGCAGTTTCTCACAGGGGGCGCGGGAAAAACTGTTTTTT. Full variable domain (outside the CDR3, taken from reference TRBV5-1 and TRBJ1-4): KAGVTQTPRYLIKTRGQQVTLSCSPISGHRSVSWYQQTPGQGLQFLFEYFSETQRNKGNFPGRFSGRQFSNSRSEMNVSTLELGDSALYLCASSFSQGAREKLFFGSGTQLSVL.

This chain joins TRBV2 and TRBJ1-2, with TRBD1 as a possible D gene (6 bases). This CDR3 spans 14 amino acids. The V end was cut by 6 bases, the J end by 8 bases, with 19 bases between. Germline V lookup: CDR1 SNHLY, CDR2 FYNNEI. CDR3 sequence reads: CASSPTEGVVGYTF. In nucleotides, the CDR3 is TGTGCCAGCAGCCCTACCGAGGGGGTAGTCGGCTACACCTTC. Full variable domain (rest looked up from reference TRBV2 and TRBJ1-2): EPEVTQTPSHQVTQMGQEVILRCVPISNHLYFYWYRQILGQKVEFLVSFYNNEISEKSEIFDDQFSVERPDGSNFTLKIRSTKLEDSAMYFCASSPTEGVVGYTFGSGTRLTVV.

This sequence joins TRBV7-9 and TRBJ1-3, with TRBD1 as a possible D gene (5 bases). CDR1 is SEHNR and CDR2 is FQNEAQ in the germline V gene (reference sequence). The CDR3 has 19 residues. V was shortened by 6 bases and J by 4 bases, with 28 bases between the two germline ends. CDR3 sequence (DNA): TGTGCCAGCAGTAAGACTAGTGGGACCGGAGGGGCGACGGGAAACACCATATATTTT. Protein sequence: CASSKTSGTGGATGNTIYF.

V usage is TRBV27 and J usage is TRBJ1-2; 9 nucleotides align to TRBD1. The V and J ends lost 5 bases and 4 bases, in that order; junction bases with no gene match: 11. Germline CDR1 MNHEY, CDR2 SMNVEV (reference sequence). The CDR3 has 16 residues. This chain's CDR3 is CASSPTFPGQGYGYTF. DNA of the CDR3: TGTGCCAGCAGTCCAACCTTCCCGGGACAGGGCTATGGCTACACCTTC.

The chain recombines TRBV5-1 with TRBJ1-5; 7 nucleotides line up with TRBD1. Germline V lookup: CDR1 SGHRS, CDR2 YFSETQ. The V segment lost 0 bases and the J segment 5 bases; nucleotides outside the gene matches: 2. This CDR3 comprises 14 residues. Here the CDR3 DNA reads TGCGCCAGCAGCTTGGGACAGGGCCATCAGCCCCAGCATTTT. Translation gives CASSLGQGHQPQHF.

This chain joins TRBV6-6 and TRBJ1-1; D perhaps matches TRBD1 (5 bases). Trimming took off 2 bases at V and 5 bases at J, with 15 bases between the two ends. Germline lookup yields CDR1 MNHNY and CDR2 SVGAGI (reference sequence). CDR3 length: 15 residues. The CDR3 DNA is TGTGCCAGCAGTTACCCCATGGGGTCAGGGACTGAAGCTTTCTTT. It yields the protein CASSYPMGSGTEAFF.